This T cell receptor beta chain appears in the sequencing data of a study of post-analysis software for immune sequencing data. Study-wide results and limits: A significant reduction in normalized Chao1 diversity was observed in multiple sclerosis patients versus controls. Roughly 5 TRBV segments occurring more often in patients than controls included TRBV5-6, TRBV5-1 and TRBV20-1. Strong co-clustering by F measure linked samples that shared a preparation batch.

This clonotype was counted once. Antigen specificity is unknown. The V and J ends lost 5 bases and 4 bases respectively, with 11 bases between them. This CDR3 spans 14 amino acids. Germline CDR1 is LGHDT and CDR2 is YNNKEL (reference sequence). The TCR beta cDNA libraries contained unique molecular identifiers. Via MiXCR, TCRdb re-called the PCR reads, giving one row per CDR3 protein. The sample records almost 700,000 distinct CDR3 sequences, more than 50% being singletons. The TCR comes from a girl aged 2 to 9 with multiple sclerosis. The specimen sequenced was blood. The gene calls are TRBV3-1 and TRBJ2-2; D is possibly TRBD1 (6 bases). The CDR3: CASSRDTGTGELFF. CDR3 DNA sequence: TGTGCCAGCAGCAGGGACACCGGCACCGGGGAGCTGTTTTTT.